Following are 6 T cell receptor beta chains from one sample sequenced in a study of cytomegalovirus exposure and HLA in healthy donors. 13 Jbeta primers and 60 Vbeta primers were used for the PCR. Sequencing was performed with immunoSEQ multiplex PCR; in TCRdb, only in-frame clones are kept and a portion is missing. The sample lists more than 100,000 clones; approximately 80% were seen once. The specimen sequenced was PBMCs. Receptors originate from a female donor in good health and CMV-seropositive.

This chain links TRBV19 with TRBJ1-2; 7 bases are shared with TRBD1. The CDR3 has 15 amino acids. V dropped 9 bases and J dropped 4; count of bases not matched to a gene: 14. CDR1 LNHDA and CDR2 SQIVND come from the germline V gene (reference sequence). The CDR3 loop is CASKETPGQRYGYTF. The CDR3 DNA reads TGTGCCAGCAAAGAAACACCGGGACAGCGCTATGGCTACACCTTC.

This chain connects TRBV6-5 to TRBJ2-3; D not resolved. From germline, CDR1 is MNHEY and CDR2 SVGAGI. V lost 7 bases, J lost 3 bases, and 11 bases lay in between. CDR3 size: 13 residues. In DNA form, the CDR3 reads TGTGCCAGCAATGTGTGGGCTACAGATACGCAGTATTTT. It yields the protein CASNVWATDTQYF.

The CDR3 sequence: CASSVQWGRGETQYF. CDR3 nucleotide sequence: TGCGCCAGCAGCGTGCAGTGGGGGCGGGGGGAGACCCAGTACTTC. The gene calls are TRBV4-1 and TRBJ2-5, with D possibly being TRBD2 (7 bases). CDR1 and CDR2 from the germline V gene are MGHRA and YSYEKL. CDR3 length: 15 amino acids. Trimming took off 5 bases at V and 5 bases at J, with 18 bases between the two ends.

This sequence joins TRBV25-1 and TRBJ1-1, with D unclear. CDR1 MGHDK and CDR2 SYGVNS come from the germline V gene. Trimming stripped 7 bases from V and 6 bases from J, with 6 bases between. The CDR3 spans 10 residues. The CDR3 DNA reads as TGTGCCAGCATCGGGGCTGAAGCTTTCTTT. It is translated as CASIGAEAFF.

The V call is TRBV4-1, the J call TRBJ2-1; D might be TRBD2 (6 bases). Germline V gene lookup returns CDR1 MGHRA and CDR2 YSYEKL. The CDR3 runs to 17 residues. Deletions cut 1 base from V and 1 base from J, with 14 bases between. The CDR3 loop reads CASSQGAPGLSYNEQFF. In DNA, the CDR3 is TGCGCCAGCAGCCAAGGTGCACCGGGACTGTCCTACAATGAGCAGTTCTTC.

This clone was counted once. The chain links TRBV29-1 to TRBJ1-1; 7 bases are shared with TRBD1. CDR1 is SQVTM and CDR2 is ANQGSEA in the germline V gene. The ends lost 0 bases at V and 3 bases at J; junction bases unmatched: 4. The CDR3 totals 14 residues. This chain's CDR3 is CSVEDPTGDTEAFF. Written as DNA, the CDR3 is TGCAGCGTTGAAGATCCTACAGGGGACACTGAAGCTTTCTTT.